This TCR beta chain was identified in a study of CD8 T cells in Susac syndrome (dated by TCRdb to 2018 to 2020). Describing the broader study: Among the Susac syndrome patients who were sequenced, clinically active disease was present in roughly six and clinical remission was observed in 8 or 9. Susac syndrome patients were therapy-naive, on corticosteroids (some also receiving IVIg), or on IVIg alone at blood withdrawal. Repertoire sequencing was used to test whether CD8+ T cell activation and differentiation in Susac syndrome was antigen driven. Broader findings and caveats from the paper: The number of individuals in the TCR sequencing and HLA analysis was acknowledged as relatively small. No clonal expansion was detected in the CD4+ T cell repertoire of Susac syndrome patients.

RNA was extracted using the RNeasy kit, and about 0.5 to 1 ug of the RNA was reverse transcribed with random hexamers. The immunoSEQ multiplex PCR assay, covering 54 Vbeta and 13 Jbeta segments, was used to amplify TCR beta CDR3 regions. PCR amplification bias was corrected by using a synthetic template baseline for primer optimization and computational correction. In the paper's pipeline: Reads were assigned to V, D and J genes according to IMGT and analyzed in immunoSEQ Analyzer, with only productive sequences retained. To calculate clonality, Shannon entropy was normalized by log2 of the number of productive unique sequences and then subtracted from one. Public and private clones were assessed among the 100 most prevalent clones of each patient and control. Susac-specific clones were defined as absent from healthy and MS cohorts, around 970 published viral clones and other ImmuneACCESS disease sequences. TCRdb trimmed the raw reads at Q25, called clones with MiXCR and kept productive beta chains. Rows with one shared CDR3 protein collapse into an entry with the most common genes and DNA. These V and J calls are TCRdb output, not the study's own analysis. The sample table holds over 150,000 distinct CDR3 sequences, of which about 94% were seen once. The ten largest clones capture approximately 0.099% of the sample.

With respect to this clonotype: The antigen this receptor binds is unknown. One base away there is no much larger clone; base qualities are not given.

Peripheral blood CD8+ and CD4+ T cells from healthy donors, Susac syndrome patients and multiple sclerosis patients were profiled using high-throughput TCR beta sequencing. The Susac syndrome patients fulfilled recently defined diagnostic criteria for either definite or probable disease. Bulk CD8+ and CD4+ T cells were purified magnetically by negative isolation, whereas CD8+ TEMRA cells were enriched by FACS. Blood was collected in EDTA tubes and processed within 24 hours, with PBMCs isolated through density gradient centrifugation. PBMCs intended for TCR sequencing were frozen in liquid nitrogen and were later thawed in a 37 degrees C water bath. The sorted or isolated CD4+, CD8+ and CD8+ TEMRA cells reached a purity of at least 90%. Cut back by 1 base and 5 bases, the V and J ends lie 21 bases apart. Spanning cysteine to phenylalanine, the CDR3 consists of 19 amino acids. Just the 57-base CDR3 DNA is kept, in frame starting at base 1.

The specimen sequenced was CD4+ T cells from PBMCs. The chain joins TRBV23-1 to TRBJ2-6; a tentative D match to TRBD1 spans 6 bases. TRBV23-1 is recorded as an ORF, its role being uncertain. This TCR came from a human donor with Susac syndrome. The nucleotide sequence is given as TGCGCCAGCAGTCAATTTCAGACAGGAGGATCTAGTCGGGCCAACGTCCTGACTTTC. It codes for CASSQFQTGGSSRANVLTF.